The present entry profiles one T cell receptor (beta chain) with its context. These data are taken from a study of blood T cell repertoires in COVID-19. Whole-study context: The origin of the acute and convalescent COVID-19 samples was the United States, Italy and Spain.

V was trimmed by 0 bases and J by 5 bases, leaving 9 bases between them. The CDR3 spans 14 residues. The germline V gene has CDR1 MNHEY and CDR2 SVGEGT. In the original workflow: Amplification of reference gene primers was used by the study to estimate nucleated cell counts. Only in-frame clones appear in the TCRdb table, and some are missing; sequencing was by immunoSEQ multiplex PCR. That table is the source of V, J and clone size, and D and trimming were worked out from the DNA. The sample lists about 140,000 clones; approximately 82% were seen once. Sequencing was performed on peripheral blood. The clonotype was recovered from a man between 60 and 75 years old with active or convalescent COVID-19. The V gene is TRBV6-2 or TRBV6-3, the J gene TRBJ2-3, with D possibly TRBD1 on 5 matching bases. For the CDR3, the DNA is TGTGCCAGCAGTTACTCTCCAGGGCAAGATACGCAGTATTTT. It translates to CASSYSPGQDTQYF.